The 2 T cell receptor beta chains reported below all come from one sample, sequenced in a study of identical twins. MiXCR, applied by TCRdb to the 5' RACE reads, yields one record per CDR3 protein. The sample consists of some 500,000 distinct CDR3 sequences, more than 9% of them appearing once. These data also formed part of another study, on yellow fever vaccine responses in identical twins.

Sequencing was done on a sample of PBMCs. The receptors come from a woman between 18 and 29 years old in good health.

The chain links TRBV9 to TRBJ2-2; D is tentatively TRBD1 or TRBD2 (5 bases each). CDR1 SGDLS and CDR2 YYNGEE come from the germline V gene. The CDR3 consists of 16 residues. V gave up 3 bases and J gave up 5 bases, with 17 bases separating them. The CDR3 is CASSAEGRTLTGELFF. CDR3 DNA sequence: TGTGCCAGCAGCGCCGAGGGGAGAACCCTTACCGGGGAGCTGTTTTTT.

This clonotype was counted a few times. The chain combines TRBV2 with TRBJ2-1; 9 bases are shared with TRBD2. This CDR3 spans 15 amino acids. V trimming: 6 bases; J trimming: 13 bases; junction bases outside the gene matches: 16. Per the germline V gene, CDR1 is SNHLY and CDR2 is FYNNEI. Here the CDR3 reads CASSALRTSADPQFF. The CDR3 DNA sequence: TGTGCCAGCAGCGCCTTAAGGACTAGCGCCGACCCTCAGTTCTTC.